The 32 T cell receptor beta chains listed next were all sequenced from one sample in a study of cytomegalovirus exposure and HLA in healthy donors. With 60 Vbeta and 13 Jbeta primers, the PCR was carried out. Using immunoSEQ multiplex PCR, the repertoire was profiled, and TCRdb retains in-frame clones only, with some absent. The repertoire includes about 150,000 clones, more than 75% of them detected once, and roughly 2.4% sits in the top ten. The sample consisted of PBMCs. The receptors here all came from a woman aged 18-30 years in good health and CMV-seronegative.

This clone has a handful of counts. The V and J genes are TRBV5-1 and TRBJ1-3; 9 bases agree with TRBD1. The CDR3 extends over 17 amino acids. The V and J ends lost 6 bases and 3 bases, in that order; junction bases with no gene match: 13. Germline CDR1 reads SGHRS; CDR2 reads YFSETQ. CDR3: CASTPGGGQGVGNTIYF. CDR3 bases: TGCGCCAGCACCCCTGGAGGGGGACAGGGTGTTGGAAACACCATATATTTT.

In this sample, this clone turned up a few times. The rearrangement uses TRBV28 and TRBJ2-7, with D possibly being TRBD2 (5 bases). Trimming took 2 bases from V and 5 from J, leaving 13 bases between them. Germline-derived CDR1 and CDR2 are MDHEN and SYDVKM. The CDR3 has 14 amino acids. CDR3 loop: CASSLSLLAHEQYF. CDR3 in DNA: TGTGCCAGCAGTTTAAGTCTTCTAGCCCACGAGCAGTACTTC.

This chain links TRBV4-1 with TRBJ1-4; D gene unclear. The CDR3 runs 16 residues. Deletions cut 4 bases from V and 0 bases from J, with 12 bases between. CDR1 is MGHRA and CDR2 is YSYEKL in the germline V gene. As DNA, the CDR3 is TGCGCCAGCAGCCGAAGCGCTGGTGCAACTAATGAAAAACTGTTTTTT. Translation: CASSRSAGATNEKLFF.

CDR3 nucleotides: TGTGCCAGCAGCCGCACGAGTCAGGACAGATACTTCCACTTT. This sequence encodes CASSRTSQDRYFHF. The genes are TRBV4-2 and TRBJ1-6; D is perhaps TRBD1 (6 bases). V was clipped by 4 bases and J by 17 bases, with 21 bases between them. Germline assignment: CDR1 LGHNA and CDR2 YNFKEQ. The CDR3 has 14 residues.

This chain uses TRBV11-2 with TRBJ2-7; D may be TRBD1 (6 bases). The germline V gene encodes CDR1 SGHAT and CDR2 FQNNGV. V was clipped by 0 bases and J by 5 bases, with 14 bases between them. This CDR3 contains 15 residues. The CDR3, as DNA: TGTGCCAGCAGCTTAGAACTACTGGGGGCCCACGAGCAGTACTTC. It is translated as CASSLELLGAHEQYF.

The V call is TRBV7-2, the J call TRBJ2-3, with D possibly TRBD1 on 5 matching bases. This CDR3 spans 15 amino acids. Trimming pared 5 bases from V and 10 bases from J, leaving 22 bases between. Germline V CDR1 and CDR2: SGHTA, FQGNSA. The CDR3 nucleotides are TGTGCCAGCAGCGCCATTTGGTCCAGCCCAGGGCCGCAGTATTTT. Translation gives CASSAIWSSPGPQYF. The whole variable domain, remainder taken from reference TRBV7-2 and TRBJ2-3, is GAGVSQSPSNKVTEKGKDVELRCDPISGHTALYWYRQSLGQGLEFLIYFQGNSAPDKSGLPSDRFSAERTGGSVSTLTIQRTQQEDSAVYLCASSAIWSSPGPQYFGPGTRLTVL.

This clone was recorded only once. This chain connects TRBV28 to TRBJ2-1; possibly TRBD2 for D (5 bases). V was pared by 5 bases and J by 6 bases, with 14 bases between. Germline V lookup: CDR1 MDHEN, CDR2 SYDVKM. The CDR3 sequence is 14 residues long. CDR3 residues: CASSTPGGRNEQFF. CDR3 nucleotides: TGTGCCAGCAGTACCCCAGGCGGGCGCAATGAGCAGTTCTTC. Complete variable domain (other parts from reference TRBV28 and TRBJ2-1): DVKVTQSSRYLVKRTGEKVFLECVQDMDHENMFWYRQDPGLGLRLIYFSYDVKMKEKGDIPEGYSVSREKKERFSLILESASTNQTSMYLCASSTPGGRNEQFFGPGTRLTVL.

The CDR3 DNA reads as TGTGCCAGCAGTTTGGGAGGGCTTCTTATCGGCAATCAGCCCCAGCATTTT. It is translated as CASSLGGLLIGNQPQHF. The rearrangement uses TRBV28 and TRBJ1-5; D gene unclear. Germline V lookup: CDR1 MDHEN, CDR2 SYDVKM. The V end was cut by 3 bases, the J end by 2 bases, with 17 bases between. The CDR3 length is 17 residues.

This clone was observed once. The chain carries TRBV5-1 and TRBJ1-3, with TRBD1 matching 11 bases. The length of the CDR3 is 15 residues. The V gene end was trimmed by 4 bases and the J gene end by 3 bases; junction bases not matched to a gene: 3. Germline V gene data show CDR1 as SGHRS and CDR2 as YFSETQ. CDR3 sequence: CASSGTGGFGNTIYF. CDR3 DNA sequence: TGCGCCAGCAGCGGGACAGGGGGGTTTGGAAACACCATATATTTT. The full variable domain, its missing parts supplied by reference TRBV5-1 and TRBJ1-3, is KAGVTQTPRYLIKTRGQQVTLSCSPISGHRSVSWYQQTPGQGLQFLFEYFSETQRNKGNFPGRFSGRQFSNSRSEMNVSTLELGDSALYLCASSGTGGFGNTIYFGEGSWLTVV.

This clone has just one count. The chain combines TRBV27 with TRBJ2-2, with D possibly TRBD2 on 6 matching bases. This CDR3 comprises 16 residues. Trimming shortened V by 1 base and J by 3 bases, and 12 bases separated the two germline ends. The germline CDR1 and CDR2 sequences are MNHEY and SMNVEV (reference sequence). The CDR3 region is CASSLFIRDYTGELFF. The DNA of the CDR3 is TGTGCCAGCAGTTTATTTATTCGGGACTACACCGGGGAGCTGTTTTTT.

The chain joins TRBV19 to TRBJ2-7; 7 nucleotides line up with TRBD1. With 0 bases clipped from V and 2 bases from J, the junction kept 10 bases outside the gene matches. The CDR3 is 17 amino acids. Germline CDR1 and CDR2: LNHDA and SQIVND (reference sequence). The CDR3 loop is CASSIDQQGKQTYEQYF. DNA of the CDR3: TGTGCCAGTAGTATAGATCAACAGGGGAAACAGACCTACGAGCAGTACTTC.

The rearrangement joins TRBV9 to TRBJ2-7, with 13 bases aligning to TRBD2. Germline trimming cut 4 bases from V and 7 bases from J; bases unmatched to any gene: 11. Germline V gene sequence: CDR1 SGDLS, CDR2 YYNGEE. This CDR3 comprises 16 residues. CDR3 in amino acids: CASSLMPGLAGSEQYF. DNA of the CDR3: TGTGCCAGCAGCCTCATGCCGGGACTAGCGGGGTCTGAGCAGTACTTC.

The chain recombines TRBV11-1 with TRBJ1-1; no clear D. The CDR3 is 13 residues long. The germline gives CDR1 SGHAT, CDR2 FQDESV (reference sequence). V lost 1 base and J lost 8, with 11 bases in between. CDR3 in amino acids: CASSLGPQKEAFF. The CDR3 bases are TGTGCCAGCAGCTTAGGGCCACAGAAGGAAGCTTTCTTT.

The chain combines TRBV18 with TRBJ2-3, with a weak D call TRBD1 (5 bases). CDR1 is KGHSH, CDR2 LQKENI, per germline. V was cut by 4 bases and J by 1 base, with 9 bases left in between. The CDR3 has 14 amino acids. CDR3 in amino acids: CASSLSQGTDTQYF. The CDR3 DNA sequence: TGTGCCAGCTCACTATCACAGGGCACAGATACGCAGTATTTT.

The chain combines TRBV5-5 with TRBJ2-3; a possible D gene is TRBD2 (6 bases). V shed 3 bases and J shed 1 base, with 15 bases lying between them. Germline-derived CDR1 and CDR2 are SGHKS and YYEKEE (reference sequence). The CDR3 totals 16 residues. The CDR3 spells CASSWPRDSGTDTQYF. CDR3 bases: TGTGCCAGCAGCTGGCCCCGGGACTCCGGCACAGATACGCAGTATTTT.

This clone appeared a few times. The genes are TRBV6-1 and TRBJ1-3, with 7 bases matching TRBD1. Germline-derived CDR1 and CDR2 are MNHNS and SASEGT. The CDR3 loop spans 16 amino acids. The ends lost 2 bases at V and 0 bases at J; junction bases unmatched: 4. CDR3 bases: TGTGCCAGCAGTGAATTCGGGGACAGCTCTGGAAACACCATATATTTT. Translation: CASSEFGDSSGNTIYF.

The genes are TRBV7-2 and TRBJ2-1; a weak D match, TRBD2 (6 bases). V gave up 5 bases and J gave up 5 bases, with 13 bases separating them. CDR3 length: 14 amino acids. Per germline, CDR1 SGHTA and CDR2 FQGNSA. CDR3 protein: CASSTPGVNNEQFF. The CDR3 DNA sequence: TGTGCCAGCAGCACCCCGGGAGTGAACAATGAGCAGTTCTTC.

This clone has only a few counts. The chain has TRBV6-5 and TRBJ2-7; 7 bases are a match to TRBD2. Germline CDR1 reads MNHEY; CDR2 reads SVGAGI. CDR3 length: 15 amino acids. With V trimmed by 2 bases and J by 2 bases, 6 bases remained unmatched. The CDR3 DNA sequence: TGTGCCAGCAGTTACGGGGTAGCGGGTGCCTACGAGCAGTACTTC. Protein: CASSYGVAGAYEQYF.

This clone was detected only once. The chain joins TRBV30 to TRBJ2-3, with 7 bases that match TRBD1. The ends lost 2 bases at V and 2 bases at J; junction bases unmatched: 4. CDR1 and CDR2 (germline): GTSNPN, SVGIG (reference sequence). This CDR3 spans 14 amino acids. The CDR3 DNA is TGTGCCTGGAGTCTTGACAGGGACACAGATACGCAGTATTTT. Encoded protein: CAWSLDRDTDTQYF. Full variable domain (remainder filled in from reference TRBV30 and TRBJ2-3): SQTIHQWPATLVQPVGSPLSLECTVEGTSNPNLYWYRQAAGRGLQLLFYSVGIGQISSEVPQNLSASRPQDRQFILSSKKLLLSDSGFYLCAWSLDRDTDTQYFGPGTRLTVL.

This sequence joins TRBV11-2 and TRBJ2-2, with 7 bases lining up with TRBD1. Germline loops: CDR1 SGHAT, CDR2 FQNNGV. There are 16 residues in the CDR3. Trimming cost V 2 bases and J 3 bases; bases outside gene matches: 6. CDR3 sequence reads: CASSLLGTVDTGELFF. The DNA of the CDR3 is TGTGCCAGCAGCTTATTAGGGACAGTGGACACCGGGGAGCTGTTTTTT. Variable domain in full (rest from reference TRBV11-2 and TRBJ2-2): EAGVAQSPRYKIIEKRQSVAFWCNPISGHATLYWYQQILGQGPKLLIQFQNNGVVDDSQLPKDRFSAERLKGVDSTLKIQPAKLEDSAVYLCASSLLGTVDTGELFFGEGSRLTVL.

Of note for this clone: One end of the junction varies from germline; a read error may be responsible. The sample contains more than one DNA sequence encoding this CDR3. V gene TRBV30 combines with J gene TRBJ1-5; 9 nucleotides align to TRBD1. This CDR3 has 15 amino acids. Germline V lookup: CDR1 GTSNPN, CDR2 SVGIG (reference sequence). CDR3 sequence: CAWSRDRGSNQPQHF. Written as DNA, the CDR3 is TGTGCCTGGAGTAGAGACAGGGGGAGCAATCAGCCTCAGCATTTT.

The chain is built from TRBV4-3 and TRBJ2-7; TRBD2 aligns across 11 bases. V lost 1 base, J lost 0 bases, and 2 bases stayed unmatched. Germline assignment: CDR1 LGHNA and CDR2 YSLEER. This CDR3 contains 16 residues. The CDR3 DNA reads as TGCGCCAGCAGCCAAGTTAGCGGGGGGGCCTCCTACGAGCAGTACTTC. Protein product: CASSQVSGGASYEQYF.

The rearrangement uses TRBV19 and TRBJ2-7, with 10 positions matching TRBD1. Per the germline V gene, CDR1 is LNHDA and CDR2 is SQIVND (reference sequence). This CDR3 has 15 residues. V was clipped by 5 bases and J by 5 bases; unmatched bases: 9. The CDR3 DNA reads TGTGCCAGTAGTGCGGTCCGGGACAGGGGTAACGAGCAGTACTTC. Encoded protein: CASSAVRDRGNEQYF.

J is TRBJ2-1 and V is TRBV27; unclear D gene. This CDR3 contains 13 residues. The germline V gene has CDR1 MNHEY and CDR2 SMNVEV (reference sequence). The V end lost 6 bases, the J end lost 4 bases, and 10 bases lay between the germline ends. The CDR3 is CASRTSVYNEQFF. The CDR3 coding sequence is TGTGCCAGCAGAACCAGCGTTTACAATGAGCAGTTCTTC.

This chain connects TRBV5-1 to TRBJ2-3, with 10 nucleotides matching TRBD2. The V gene's germline CDR1 is SGHRS and CDR2 YFSETQ. The V gene end was trimmed by 4 bases and the J gene end by 2 bases; junction bases not matched to a gene: 7. The CDR3 has 16 residues. The CDR3 reads CASSGALAGLTDTQYF. The CDR3 coding sequence is TGCGCCAGCAGCGGAGCACTAGCGGGGCTCACAGATACGCAGTATTTT.

This clone has more than one count but fewer than ten. CDR3: CASSLDPNYGYTF. The CDR3 region has the DNA TGTGCCAGCAGTTTAGATCCCAACTATGGCTACACCTTC. The chain carries TRBV6-6 and TRBJ1-2; D not resolved. The CDR3 sequence is 13 residues long. Germline loops: CDR1 MNHNY, CDR2 SVGAGI (reference sequence). V shed 4 bases and J shed 2 bases, with 8 bases lying between them.

The V gene is TRBV7-9, the J gene TRBJ2-1; TRBD2 matches 9 bases. The CDR3 runs 12 residues. The germline V gene encodes CDR1 SEHNR and CDR2 FQNEAQ (reference sequence). After removal of 6 bases from V and 9 bases from J, the junction contained 3 bases not matched to a gene. CDR3 loop: CASSFSGSEQFF. The CDR3, as DNA: TGTGCCAGCAGTTTTAGCGGGAGTGAGCAGTTCTTC.

V gene TRBV6-5 combines with J gene TRBJ2-7; TRBD1 matches at 7 bases. The CDR3 loop spans 14 amino acids. Germline V gene sequence: CDR1 MNHEY, CDR2 SVGAGI. J gave up 2 bases and V 5 bases, and 6 bases lay outside the gene matches. CDR3 amino acids: CASSGWDSTYEQYF. The CDR3 bases are TGTGCCAGCAGTGGTTGGGACAGCACCTACGAGCAGTACTTC.

V and J are TRBV27 and TRBJ2-1, with TRBD2 matching over 13 bases. With 4 bases clipped from V and 8 bases from J, the junction kept 8 bases outside the gene matches. This CDR3 contains 16 residues. Per germline, CDR1 MNHEY and CDR2 SMNVEV (reference sequence). The CDR3 DNA is TGTGCCAGCAGTTGGATCGGGACTAGCGGGGTCTATGAGCAGTTCTTC. Translating gives CASSWIGTSGVYEQFF.

The gene calls are TRBV30 and TRBJ2-7; perhaps TRBD2 as D (5 bases). Germline assignment: CDR1 GTSNPN and CDR2 SVGIG (reference sequence). V lost 0 bases to trimming and J lost 2 bases, with 8 bases between them. This CDR3 has 13 residues. The DNA for the CDR3 is TGTGCCTGGAGTGTACACGGGGCCTACGAGCAGTACTTC. Protein: CAWSVHGAYEQYF.

V gene TRBV6-5 combines with J gene TRBJ2-7; TRBD1 matches 8 bases. The CDR3 is 15 residues long. Trimming took 5 bases from V and 0 from J; bases not matched to a gene: 6. Germline-derived CDR1 and CDR2 are MNHEY and SVGAGI. CDR3 in amino acids: CASSVTGGSSYEQYF. Written as DNA, the CDR3 is TGTGCCAGCAGTGTTACAGGGGGGAGCTCCTACGAGCAGTACTTC.

The V call is TRBV6-5, the J call TRBJ2-3; 9 bases map to TRBD1. The length of the CDR3 is 14 residues. The germline CDR1 and CDR2 sequences are MNHEY and SVGAGI. The V and J ends lost 6 bases and 5 bases, in that order; junction bases with no gene match: 6. The CDR3 sequence is CASRQQGAGDTQYF. CDR3 DNA: TGTGCCAGCAGACAACAGGGGGCGGGAGATACGCAGTATTTT.